In this sample, the clone carrying this T cell receptor (beta chain) turned up a few times. The antigen is unknown. With a J-beta primer mix and a sample-barcoded 5' primer, a second PCR ran roughly 6 to 11 cycles. TCRdb itself ran the 5' RACE reads through MiXCR, one entry per CDR3 protein. Of about 1.8 million distinct CDR3 sequences in the sample, approximately 50% were seen once. The data were obtained in a study of blood T cells in healthy people across ages. Overall study results and limits: It was not possible, with unsorted PBMCs, to conclusively compare naive and antigen-experienced cells. There were more naive CD4+ cells and higher diversity in long-lived donors than in aged donors.

Germline-derived CDR1 and CDR2 are KGHDR and SFDVKD. The V gene end was trimmed by 7 bases and the J gene end by 8 bases; junction bases not matched to a gene: 11. CDR3 size: 15 residues. Donors ranged from about 6 to 90 years old and were healthy Caucasians in Russia. The rearrangement uses TRBV24-1 and TRBJ2-1; 9 nucleotides line up with TRBD1. This receptor was taken from a woman between 40 and 55 years old in good health. Sequencing used blood. Here the CDR3 reads CATRVAGQGNDEQFF. CDR3 nucleotide sequence: TGTGCCACCAGAGTTGCAGGACAGGGGAACGATGAGCAGTTCTTC.